The 5 T cell receptor beta chains presented below share a single source sample, sequenced in a study of regulatory T cells in long-lasting Graves disease. According to the study, TCR beta libraries were built with iRepertoire HTBI primers and CDR3-region Arm-PCR. TCRdb ran MiXCR on the multiplex PCR reads and lists one entry per CDR3 protein. Among around 400,000 distinct CDR3 sequences listed, around 20% were seen once. Described time point: persistent/refractory GD, antithyroid drugs over 5 years with positive TRAb. PBMCs were the source of the RNA used for TCR sequencing. Sequencing used peripheral blood mononuclear cells (PBMCs), obtained when the disease was refractory, from a patient treated with antithyroid drugs. The receptor source for this set is a female donor with Graves disease.

The chain carries TRBV7-3 and TRBJ2-6; no clear D. Germline V lookup: CDR1 SGHTA, CDR2 FQGTGA. There are 15 residues in the CDR3. V was clipped by 4 bases and J by 2 bases, with 9 bases between them. CDR3 protein: CASSSSGPGANVLTF. CDR3 sequence (DNA): TGTGCCAGCAGCTCGTCAGGCCCTGGGGCCAACGTCCTGACTTTC.

The J gene is TRBJ1-2, the V gene TRBV6-4; TRBD1 might be the D (5 bases). V gave up 3 bases and J gave up 4 bases, with 15 bases separating them. The length of the CDR3 is 15 residues. CDR1 and CDR2 from the germline V gene are MRHNA and SNTAGT. The CDR3, as DNA: TGTGCCAGCAGTGAGTCGGGGGAATTCGGCTATGGCTACACCTTC. Its translation: CASSESGEFGYGYTF.

Ten or more counts support this clonotype. This chain links TRBV28 with TRBJ1-3; maybe TRBD1 (5 bases). The V gene lost 6 bases and the J gene lost 2 bases, with 17 bases spanning the gap. Germline CDR1 and CDR2: MDHEN and SYDVKM. CDR3 length: 16 amino acids. As DNA, the CDR3 is TGTGCCAGCAGCCGAGACCCCGGGACCGCTGGAAACACCATATATTTT. Its translation is CASSRDPGTAGNTIYF.

The V gene is TRBV2, the J gene TRBJ1-5; TRBD1 might be the D (5 bases). V lost 5 bases to trimming and J lost 8 bases, with 19 bases between them. This CDR3 is 15 amino acids long. Germline CDR1 SNHLY, CDR2 FYNNEI. CDR3 sequence reads: CASSYSTGEIEPQHF. The CDR3 region has the DNA TGTGCCAGCAGTTACTCGACGGGGGAAATCGAGCCCCAGCATTTT. The whole variable domain, remainder taken from reference TRBV2 and TRBJ1-5, is EPEVTQTPSHQVTQMGQEVILRCVPISNHLYFYWYRQILGQKVEFLVSFYNNEISEKSEIFDDQFSVERPDGSNFTLKIRSTKLEDSAMYFCASSYSTGEIEPQHFGDGTRLSIL.

J is TRBJ2-5 and V is TRBV5-1; 10 bases match TRBD1. Losses at the gene ends were 0 bases for V and 2 bases for J; bases not matched to a gene: 4. This CDR3 spans 16 amino acids. Germline V gives CDR1 SGHRS, CDR2 YFSETQ. CDR3: CASSLGDRGRQETQYF. CDR3 nucleotides: TGCGCCAGCAGCTTGGGGGACAGGGGTCGGCAAGAGACCCAGTACTTC.